Below, 21 T cell receptor beta chains from the same sample are listed, as sequenced in a study of shared clonotypes between healthy human individuals. Clones were sequenced by immunoSEQ multiplex PCR, and TCRdb holds only the in-frame ones, with some missing. In the table there are some 2,400,000 clones, around 95% of which are singletons. The sample was naive CD4+ T cells sorted from blood. Noted subset: CD45RA+ positively selected. These receptors were taken from a man aged 18 to 35 in good health.

With regard to this clone: In the same sample, other DNA sequences code for this CDR3. The chain joins TRBV9 to TRBJ2-2; D possibly matches TRBD1 or TRBD2 (6 bases each). The CDR3 spans 15 residues. The V end was cut by 0 bases, the J end by 4 bases, with 10 bases between. Germline lookup yields CDR1 SGDLS and CDR2 YYNGEE. The CDR3 region is CASSVVGGSTGELFF. DNA of the CDR3: TGTGCCAGCAGCGTAGTGGGGGGCAGCACCGGGGAGCTGTTTTTT.

This chain links TRBV19 with TRBJ2-1, with 9 nucleotides matching TRBD2. Germline values: CDR1 LNHDA, CDR2 SQIVND (reference sequence). Trimming took 4 bases from V and 5 from J; bases not matched to a gene: 15. CDR3 length equals 18 residues. CDR3 sequence: CASSKDFLRTSVNNEQFF. The CDR3 nucleotides are TGTGCCAGTAGTAAAGACTTTCTAAGGACTAGCGTTAACAATGAGCAGTTCTTC.

V gene TRBV7-3 combines with J gene TRBJ1-5; 9 positions match TRBD1. J lost 1 base, V lost 5 bases, and 18 bases had no gene match. The CDR3 length is 20 residues. Germline-derived CDR1 and CDR2 are SGHTA and FQGTGA. The DNA for the CDR3 is TGTGCCAGCAGCCCTCGACAGGGACAGGGTCTGGGCCGGAGCAATCAGCCCCAGCATTTT. As protein: CASSPRQGQGLGRSNQPQHF.

V is TRBV10-3 and J is TRBJ2-7; TRBD1 is a possible D gene (6 bases). V dropped 7 bases and J dropped 0 bases, with 13 bases sitting between them. The V gene's germline CDR1 is ENHRY and CDR2 SYGVKD. There are 14 residues in the CDR3. The CDR3 DNA reads TGTGCCATCAACCGGGACATAAGCTCCTACGAGCAGTACTTC. Amino acids: CAINRDISSYEQYF.

This chain uses TRBV6-5 with TRBJ1-6; D is uncertain. The CDR3 is 15 amino acids. CDR1 and CDR2 from the germline V gene are MNHEY and SVGAGI. The V and J ends lost 6 bases and 6 bases respectively, with 15 bases between them. The CDR3, as DNA: TGTGCCAGCAGCTTGACGGAGTTTGCTAATTCACCCCTCCACTTT. This gives the protein CASSLTEFANSPLHF.

The rearrangement joins TRBV6-5 to TRBJ2-7; 8 nucleotides match TRBD2. The junction had 8 bases not matched to a gene; V was cut back by 2 bases and J by 2 bases. CDR3 size: 16 residues. CDR1 is MNHEY and CDR2 is SVGAGI in the germline V gene. CDR3 sequence: CASSYDLVAGTYEQYF. In DNA, the CDR3 is TGTGCCAGCAGTTACGATCTGGTAGCGGGGACCTACGAGCAGTACTTC.

V usage is TRBV7-6 and J usage is TRBJ2-5, with TRBD1 as a possible D gene (5 bases). Germline CDR1 is SGHVS and CDR2 is FNYEAQ. Trimming left V 1 base short and J 2 bases short, with 14 bases between. The CDR3 sequence is 16 residues long. CDR3 bases: TGTGCCAGCAGCTTAGGGGCCAGGGTGCCGCAAGAGACCCAGTACTTC. As protein: CASSLGARVPQETQYF.

The chain joins TRBV6-5 to TRBJ2-1, with 8 bases that match TRBD2. The CDR3 has 16 residues. The J segment lost 9 bases and the V segment lost 0 bases, leaving 10 bases of the junction unmatched. Germline V lookup: CDR1 MNHEY, CDR2 SVGAGI. The CDR3 region has the DNA TGTGCCAGCAGTTACTCGAATACGGGAGGGCCGGTTGAGCAGTTCTTC. Residues: CASSYSNTGGPVEQFF.

This clone has just one count. The rearrangement links TRBV20-1 to TRBJ1-2; 8 bases are a match to TRBD1. Germline-derived CDR1 and CDR2 are DFQATT and SNEGSKA (reference sequence). The CDR3 sequence is 11 residues long. The CDR3 sequence: CSVGQGSGYTF. CDR3 in DNA: TGCAGCGTCGGACAGGGAAGTGGCTACACCTTC.

The chain employs TRBV5-5 and TRBJ1-2, with D possibly TRBD1 on 6 matching bases. Germline CDR1 reads SGHKS; CDR2 reads YYEKEE (reference sequence). The CDR3 has 15 amino acids. Trimming shortened V by 1 base and J by 0 bases, and 10 bases separated the two germline ends. CDR3 DNA sequence: TGTGCCAGCAGCTTGTGGACAGTAGCTAACTATGGCTACACCTTC. Translation: CASSLWTVANYGYTF.

This clone has a single count. The identical CDR3 is also encoded by other nucleotide sequences in the sample. The rearrangement joins TRBV7-3 to TRBJ1-2; D ambiguous. The germline V gene has CDR1 SGHTA and CDR2 FQGTGA. The length of the CDR3 is 12 residues. Trimming left V 3 bases short and J 6 bases short, with 8 bases between. CDR3 sequence reads: CASSLTGNGYTF. CDR3 nucleotide sequence: TGTGCCAGCAGCTTGACGGGGAATGGCTACACCTTC.

This rearrangement joins TRBV10-3 to TRBJ2-2; 11 nucleotides align to TRBD1. J gave up 2 bases and V 5 bases, and 7 bases lay outside the gene matches. The length of the CDR3 is 17 residues. Germline assignment: CDR1 ENHRY and CDR2 SYGVKD. CDR3 in amino acids: CAISNLDRGLNTGELFF. The DNA for the CDR3 is TGTGCCATCAGTAACCTGGACAGGGGGCTTAACACCGGGGAGCTGTTTTTT.

The chain couples TRBV5-6 to TRBJ2-7; a possible D gene is TRBD2 (5 bases). Germline V gene data show CDR1 as SGHDT and CDR2 as YYEEEE. The CDR3 extends over 14 amino acids. V was shortened by 4 bases and J by 3 bases, with 14 bases between the two germline ends. CDR3: CASSRQSGFYEQYF. The CDR3 DNA reads as TGTGCCAGCAGCCGACAAAGCGGCTTCTACGAGCAGTACTTC.

The chain is built from TRBV18 and TRBJ1-6, with a tentative D call TRBD1 (5 bases). V was cut by 6 bases and J by 8 bases, with 17 bases left in between. CDR3 length: 15 residues. The germline gives CDR1 KGHSH, CDR2 LQKENI. The CDR3 is CASSPWQGRDSPLHF. As DNA, the CDR3 is TGTGCCAGCTCCCCGTGGCAGGGCAGGGATTCACCCCTCCACTTT. Full variable domain (outside the CDR3, taken from reference TRBV18 and TRBJ1-6): NAGVMQNPRHLVRRRGQEARLRCSPMKGHSHVYWYRQLPEEGLKFMVYLQKENIIDESGMPKERFSAEFPKEGPSILRIQQVVRGDSAAYFCASSPWQGRDSPLHFGNGTRLTVT.

The chain joins TRBV9 to TRBJ2-7, with unresolved D. The CDR3 is 14 amino acids. CDR1 and CDR2 from the germline V gene are SGDLS and YYNGEE. V gave up 0 bases and J gave up 3 bases, with 10 bases separating them. CDR3 protein: CASSVDPQYYEQYF. CDR3 nucleotide sequence: TGTGCCAGCAGCGTAGACCCCCAATACTACGAGCAGTACTTC.

The chain recombines TRBV18 with TRBJ1-1, with D possibly being TRBD1 (6 bases). The CDR3 loop spans 15 amino acids. The germline V and J ends were trimmed by 5 bases and 4 bases, with 17 bases remaining between them. CDR1 and CDR2 from the germline V gene are KGHSH and LQKENI. The CDR3 sequence is CASSIEQGGGTEAFF. The CDR3 DNA is TGTGCCAGCTCAATCGAACAGGGAGGGGGCACTGAAGCTTTCTTT.

V gene TRBV29-1 combines with J gene TRBJ1-4; 7 bases match TRBD1. The CDR3 contains 13 residues. Looked up from germline, CDR1 is SQVTM and CDR2 is ANQGSEA. V dropped 4 bases and J dropped 8; count of bases not matched to a gene: 7. CDR3 residues: CSVVDRAGEKLFF. In DNA, the CDR3 is TGCAGCGTTGTAGACAGGGCAGGAGAAAAACTGTTTTTT.

The rearrangement joins TRBV12-2 to TRBJ2-7. TRBV12-2 is a pseudogene locus. This CDR3 spans 13 amino acids. CDR3 protein: CASRLVPWGEQYF. The CDR3 nucleotides read TGTGCAAGTCGCTTAGTACCTTGGGGGGAGCAGTACTTC.

The chain is built from TRBV27 and TRBJ1-5; D might be TRBD1 (5 bases). This CDR3 is 14 amino acids long. Trimming took 3 bases from V and 4 from J, leaving 10 bases between them. Germline V gene sequence: CDR1 MNHEY, CDR2 SMNVEV (reference sequence). The CDR3 region is CASSFQEGNQPQHF. As DNA, the CDR3 is TGTGCCAGCAGTTTCCAGGAGGGGAATCAGCCCCAGCATTTT.

This chain links TRBV2 with TRBJ2-2, with unresolved D. This CDR3 comprises 16 residues. Germline V gene sequence: CDR1 SNHLY, CDR2 FYNNEI. V was pared by 2 bases and J by 0 bases, with 10 bases between. CDR3 loop: CASSEIGLANTGELFF. The CDR3 nucleotides read TGTGCCAGCAGTGAAATAGGTCTCGCGAACACCGGGGAGCTGTTTTTT.

A note on this clone: The junction shows a germline mismatch at one end, possibly a read error. V is TRBV7-7 and J is TRBJ2-3; 8 bases are shared with TRBD2. Looked up from germline, CDR1 is SSHAT and CDR2 is FNYEAQ (reference sequence). The CDR3 length is 13 residues. The CDR3 region is CASSPAGGDTQYF. CDR3 DNA sequence: TGTGCTAGCAGCCCGGCGGGGGGAGATACGCAGTATTTT.